This record concerns one T cell receptor beta chain sequence. Its specificity is unknown. Both 60 Vbeta primers and 13 Jbeta primers went into the PCR. Some clones are missing from TCRdb's copy, which holds only in-frame ones; the method was immunoSEQ multiplex PCR. The data hold approximately 180,000 clones, with roughly four fifths observed a single time. This sample was taken from a study of cytomegalovirus exposure and HLA in healthy donors. Study results and limitations: For cytomegalovirus status, the classifier reportedly gave diagnoses with high specificity and sensitivity. The authors confirmed in vitro that a few CMV-associated chains were specific for CMV antigens. The HLA-A and HLA-B alleles of most subjects were reportedly predicted accurately from TCR beta sequences. Later analysis identified several of the most significant clusters that appeared linked to common viral pathogens.

Sample: PBMCs. This TCR was recovered from a man younger than 35 in good health and CMV-seronegative.

CDR3 amino acids: CASTRTGMTYEQYF. The CDR3 DNA sequence: TGTGCCAGTACCCGGACAGGGATGACCTACGAGCAGTACTTC. The chain is built from TRBV19 and TRBJ2-7, with 8 nucleotides matching TRBD1. The CDR3 length is 14 residues. Germline assignment: CDR1 LNHDA and CDR2 SQIVND (reference sequence). Losses at the gene ends were 7 bases for V and 2 bases for J; bases not matched to a gene: 7.